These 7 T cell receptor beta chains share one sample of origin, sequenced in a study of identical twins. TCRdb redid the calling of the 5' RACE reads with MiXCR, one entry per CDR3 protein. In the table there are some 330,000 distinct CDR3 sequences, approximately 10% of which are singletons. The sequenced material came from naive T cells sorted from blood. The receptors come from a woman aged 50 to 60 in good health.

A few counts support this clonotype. The CDR3 protein is CASTRGSRTEAFF. The CDR3 DNA is TGTGCCAGCACCCGGGGCAGCCGCACTGAAGCTTTCTTT. V and J are TRBV6-6 and TRBJ1-1; D possibly corresponds to TRBD1 (5 bases). The V gene's germline CDR1 is MNHNY and CDR2 SVGAGI (reference sequence). Trimming stripped 7 bases from V and 4 bases from J, with 13 bases between. CDR3 length equals 13 residues.

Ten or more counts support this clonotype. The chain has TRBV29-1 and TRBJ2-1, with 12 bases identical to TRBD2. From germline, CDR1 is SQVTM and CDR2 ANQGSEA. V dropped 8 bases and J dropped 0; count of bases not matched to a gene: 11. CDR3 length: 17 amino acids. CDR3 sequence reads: CSFTGTSGRSSYNEQFF. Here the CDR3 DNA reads TGCAGCTTCACCGGGACTAGCGGGCGAAGCTCCTACAATGAGCAGTTCTTC.

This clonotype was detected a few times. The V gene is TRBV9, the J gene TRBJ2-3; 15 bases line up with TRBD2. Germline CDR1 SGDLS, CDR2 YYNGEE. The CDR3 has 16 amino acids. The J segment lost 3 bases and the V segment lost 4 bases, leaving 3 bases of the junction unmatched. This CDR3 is CASSIGTSGGTDTQYF. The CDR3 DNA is TGTGCCAGCAGCATAGGGACTAGCGGGGGGACAGATACGCAGTATTTT.

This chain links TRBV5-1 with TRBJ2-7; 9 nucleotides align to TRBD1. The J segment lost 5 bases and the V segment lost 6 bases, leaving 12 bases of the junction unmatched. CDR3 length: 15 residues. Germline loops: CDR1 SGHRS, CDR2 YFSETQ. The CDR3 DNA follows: TGCGCCAGCACTGAAAGCCAGGACAGGGGCCACGAGCAGTACTTC. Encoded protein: CASTESQDRGHEQYF. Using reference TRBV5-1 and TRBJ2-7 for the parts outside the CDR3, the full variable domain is KAGVTQTPRYLIKTRGQQVTLSCSPISGHRSVSWYQQTPGQGLQFLFEYFSETQRNKGNFPGRFSGRQFSNSRSEMNVSTLELGDSALYLCASTESQDRGHEQYFGPGTRLTVT.

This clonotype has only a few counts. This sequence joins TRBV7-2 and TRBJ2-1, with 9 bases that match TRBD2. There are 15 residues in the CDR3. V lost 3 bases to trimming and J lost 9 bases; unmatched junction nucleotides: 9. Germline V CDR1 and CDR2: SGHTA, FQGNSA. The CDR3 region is CASSLTSGQPGEQFF. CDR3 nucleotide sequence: TGTGCCAGCAGCTTGACTAGCGGTCAGCCGGGTGAGCAGTTCTTC. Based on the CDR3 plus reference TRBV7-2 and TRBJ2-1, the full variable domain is GAGVSQSPSNKVTEKGKDVELRCDPISGHTALYWYRQSLGQGLEFLIYFQGNSAPDKSGLPSDRFSAERTGGSVSTLTIQRTQQEDSAVYLCASSLTSGQPGEQFFGPGTRLTVL.

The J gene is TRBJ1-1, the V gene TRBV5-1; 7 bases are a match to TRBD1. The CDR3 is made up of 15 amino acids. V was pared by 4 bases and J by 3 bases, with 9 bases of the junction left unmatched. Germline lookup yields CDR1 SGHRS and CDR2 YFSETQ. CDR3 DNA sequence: TGCGCCAGCAGCCCGACGACAGGGATGTACACTGAAGCTTTCTTT. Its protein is CASSPTTGMYTEAFF. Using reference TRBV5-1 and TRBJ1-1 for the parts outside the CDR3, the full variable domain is KAGVTQTPRYLIKTRGQQVTLSCSPISGHRSVSWYQQTPGQGLQFLFEYFSETQRNKGNFPGRFSGRQFSNSRSEMNVSTLELGDSALYLCASSPTTGMYTEAFFGQGTRLTVV.

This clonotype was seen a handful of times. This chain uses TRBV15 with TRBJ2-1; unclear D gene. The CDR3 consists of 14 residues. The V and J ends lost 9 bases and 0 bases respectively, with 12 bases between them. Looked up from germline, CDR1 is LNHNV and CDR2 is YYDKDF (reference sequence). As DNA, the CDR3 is TGTGCCACACTCGGCGGCCCCTCCTACAATGAGCAGTTCTTC. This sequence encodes CATLGGPSYNEQFF.